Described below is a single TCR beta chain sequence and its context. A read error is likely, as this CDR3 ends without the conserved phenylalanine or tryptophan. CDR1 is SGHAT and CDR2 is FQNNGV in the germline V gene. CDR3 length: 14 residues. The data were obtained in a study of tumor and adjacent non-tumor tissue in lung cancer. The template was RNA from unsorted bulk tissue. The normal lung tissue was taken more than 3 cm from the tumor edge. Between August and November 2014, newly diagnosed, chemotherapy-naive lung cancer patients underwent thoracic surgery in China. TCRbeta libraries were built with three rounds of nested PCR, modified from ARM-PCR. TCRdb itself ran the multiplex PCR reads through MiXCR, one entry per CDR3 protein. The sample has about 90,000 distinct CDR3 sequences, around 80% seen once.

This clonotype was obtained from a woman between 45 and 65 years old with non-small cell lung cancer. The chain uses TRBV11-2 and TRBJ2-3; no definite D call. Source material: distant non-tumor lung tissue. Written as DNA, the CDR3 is TGTGCCAGCAACTTAAGGACCGGCACAGATACGCAGTATTTA. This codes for CASNLRTGTDTQYL.